This TCR beta chain was captured by sequencing in a study of shared clonotypes between healthy human individuals. Points from the study as a whole: Clonotype sharing across a few donors was observed for about 5.5% of naive CD4 clonotypes.

In the case of this clone: Its antigen is undetermined.

Only Caucasian adults living in Nashville, Tennessee served as donors. The protocol was immunoSEQ multiplex PCR, while the TCRdb copy is restricted to in-frame clones and leaves out a portion. Seen here are 2.3 million or so clones, approximately 95% observed once, and the top ten hold 0.35% to 0.45%. The receptor comes from a man younger than 35 in good health. Some clones in this sample may be carry-over from other donors' samples. The sample consisted of naive CD4+ T cells from PBMCs. Subset here: CD45RA+ positively selected.

The CDR3 protein is CASSLPKSSGTVTVTDTQYF. CDR3 nucleotides: TGCGCCAGCAGCTTGCCAAAATCCTCCGGGACGGTGACTGTCACAGATACGCAGTATTTT. The V call is TRBV5-1, the J call TRBJ2-3; D may be TRBD1 or TRBD2 (5 bases each). The CDR3 loop spans 20 amino acids. CDR1 and CDR2 (germline): SGHRS, YFSETQ. V was trimmed by 1 base and J by 2 bases, leaving 26 bases between them.